A single T cell receptor (beta chain) is shown here with its context. The target antigen is unknown. This entry belongs to a study of cytomegalovirus exposure and HLA in healthy donors. Study-level points and caveats: In a later analysis, a missense DCLRE1C variant was linked to TCR beta V- and J-gene trimming.

Healthy bone marrow donors made up the donor group. Trimming pared 3 bases from V and 8 bases from J, leaving 7 bases between. The CDR3 runs 12 residues. Per germline, CDR1 LNHDA and CDR2 SQIVND (reference sequence). Researchers ran the PCR with 60 Vbeta and 13 Jbeta primers. In the original processing: The authors later counted about 80 million unique TCR beta chains, 9.5 million to 11 million of them shared. TCRdb's copy holds only in-frame clones and misses some; the assay was immunoSEQ multiplex PCR. V and J calls plus clone size are reproduced from that table; the DNA served to infer D and trimming. The listing contains around 200,000 clones.

The chain uses TRBV19 and TRBJ2-2; D is uncertain. The receptor was derived from a woman under 40 in good health and CMV-seropositive. Material: PBMCs. CDR3 amino acids: CASSIRVGELFF. The CDR3 DNA is TGTGCCAGTAGTATCCGGGTGGGGGAGCTGTTTTTT.